This is a list of T cell receptor beta chains from one sample in a study of cytomegalovirus exposure and HLA in healthy donors. Profiled with immunoSEQ multiplex PCR; TCRdb holds only in-frame clones, not every one. The sample gives fewer than 150,000 clones, roughly 82% of which show up once; 3.5% to 4% is in the top ten. The sequenced material came from PBMCs. Every receptor here comes from a human donor in good health. The CDR3 runs from the conserved cysteine through the conserved F or W.

cdr3_length: 13
v_call: TRBV6-5
j_call: TRBJ1-5
cdr3_aa: CASSTGRDQPQHF

cdr3_length: 16
v_call: TRBV6-5
j_call: TRBJ2-5
cdr3_aa: CASSYARDRLEETQYF

cdr3_length: 16
v_call: TRBV27
j_call: TRBJ2-4
cdr3_aa: CASSGRTSGSWDIQYF

cdr3_length: 15
v_call: TRBV2
j_call: TRBJ2-1
cdr3_aa: CASSDVNSGMNEQFF

cdr3_length: 14
v_call: TRBV7-2
j_call: TRBJ2-7
cdr3_aa: CASTGTSTSYEQYF

cdr3_length: 17
v_call: TRBV5-8
j_call: TRBJ2-7
cdr3_aa: CASSHNVGLIGSYEQYF

cdr3_length: 14
v_call: TRBV19
j_call: TRBJ2-7
cdr3_aa: CASRTGQGDLRQYF

cdr3_length: 16
v_call: TRBV6-6
j_call: TRBJ2-4
cdr3_aa: CASSSPSGEKPLIQYF

cdr3_length: 17
v_call: TRBV5-1
j_call: TRBJ1-3
cdr3_aa: CASSLEAGLSSGNTIYF

cdr3_length: 19
v_call: TRBV5-1
j_call: TRBJ2-1
cdr3_aa: CASSRSSGSAQSSYNEQFF

cdr3_length: 14
v_call: TRBV6-6
j_call: TRBJ1-3
cdr3_aa: CASSQDRAGNTIYF

cdr3_length: 12
v_call: TRBV28
j_call: TRBJ2-7
cdr3_aa: CASTEGRYEQYF

cdr3_length: 15
v_call: TRBV27
j_call: TRBJ2-7
cdr3_aa: CASSFKAGRSYEQYF

cdr3_length: 14
v_call: TRBV5-8
j_call: TRBJ1-6
cdr3_aa: CASSFRTIESPLHF

cdr3_length: 15
v_call: TRBV6-5
j_call: TRBJ2-3
cdr3_aa: CASSARDSLSDTQYF

cdr3_length: 19
v_call: TRBV7-2
j_call: TRBJ2-6
cdr3_aa: CASSRRGEGLGSGANVLTF

cdr3_length: 16
v_call: TRBV18
j_call: TRBJ2-3
cdr3_aa: CASSPNTLATQDTQYF

cdr3_length: 15
v_call: TRBV18
j_call: TRBJ2-7
cdr3_aa: CASSPSGQFSYEQYF

cdr3_length: 16
v_call: TRBV19
j_call: TRBJ2-3
cdr3_aa: CASRTIAGGFTDTQYF

cdr3_length: 20
v_call: TRBV15
j_call: TRBJ2-6
cdr3_aa: CATSRGLTGGALGGANVLTF

cdr3_length: 13
v_call: TRBV5-4
j_call: TRBJ2-3
cdr3_aa: CASSLVGGDTQYF

cdr3_length: 20
v_call: TRBV18
j_call: TRBJ2-1
cdr3_aa: CASSPPRGLAGLDSYNEQFF

cdr3_length: 16
v_call: TRBV28
j_call: TRBJ2-2
cdr3_aa: CASSLIGGADTGELFF

cdr3_length: 15
v_call: TRBV7-6
j_call: TRBJ2-6
cdr3_aa: CASSLWRTGANVLTF

cdr3_length: 15
v_call: TRBV28
j_call: TRBJ2-7
cdr3_aa: CATDEGVTGTYEQYF

cdr3_length: 14
v_call: TRBV28
j_call: TRBJ1-1
cdr3_aa: CASSLDSFNTEAFF

cdr3_length: 16
v_call: TRBV18
j_call: -
cdr3_aa: CASSPYQGVPSYEQYF

cdr3_length: 17
v_call: TRBV5-1
j_call: TRBJ2-4
cdr3_aa: CASSPGHGSASLNRWYF

cdr3_length: 13
v_call: TRBV2
j_call: TRBJ1-1
cdr3_aa: CASRLQGAAEAFF

cdr3_length: 15
v_call: TRBV13
j_call: TRBJ2-7
cdr3_aa: CASSPRPTLNYEQYF

cdr3_length: 13
v_call: TRBV28
j_call: TRBJ1-1
cdr3_aa: CASYAGLNTEAFF

cdr3_length: 18
v_call: TRBV7-8
j_call: TRBJ2-1
cdr3_aa: CASSLVGGLLVGFNEQFF

cdr3_length: 15
v_call: TRBV5-3
j_call: TRBJ2-7
cdr3_aa: CARSLKDRFAYEQYF

cdr3_length: 13
v_call: TRBV28
j_call: TRBJ1-5
cdr3_aa: CASTYGQNQPQHF

cdr3_length: 13
v_call: TRBV9
j_call: TRBJ2-7
cdr3_aa: CASSVGGPYEQYF

cdr3_length: 15
v_call: TRBV7-8
j_call: TRBJ1-1
cdr3_aa: CASSPEGGRGTEAFF

cdr3_length: 13
v_call: TRBV5-1
j_call: TRBJ2-1
cdr3_aa: CASSLGPGDGQFF

cdr3_length: 16
v_call: TRBV5-1
j_call: TRBJ1-3
cdr3_aa: CASSLYEGTSGNTIYF

cdr3_length: 14
v_call: TRBV11-1
j_call: TRBJ2-7
cdr3_aa: CASSLSGGNYEQYF

cdr3_length: 14
v_call: TRBV2
j_call: TRBJ2-7
cdr3_aa: CASSDLGQSYEQYF

cdr3_length: 13
v_call: TRBV27
j_call: TRBJ1-1
cdr3_aa: CASSFGLNTEAFF

cdr3_length: 15
v_call: TRBV28
j_call: TRBJ1-5
cdr3_aa: CASSSDSYINQPQHF

cdr3_length: 20
v_call: TRBV4-2
j_call: TRBJ2-7
cdr3_aa: CASSQYRTSEGLGDYYEQYF

cdr3_length: 16
v_call: TRBV21-1
j_call: TRBJ2-1
cdr3_aa: CASSKERDRGYNEQFF

cdr3_length: 14
v_call: TRBV25-1
j_call: TRBJ1-4
cdr3_aa: CASSVYVEEEKLFF

cdr3_length: 15
v_call: TRBV7-8
j_call: TRBJ2-1
cdr3_aa: CASSKTANSYNEQFF

cdr3_length: 16
v_call: TRBV7-6
j_call: TRBJ2-3
cdr3_aa: CASSLGRGASTDTQYF

cdr3_length: 13
v_call: TRBV5-4
j_call: TRBJ2-7
cdr3_aa: CASSLVASYEQYF

cdr3_length: 13
v_call: TRBV19
j_call: TRBJ2-7
cdr3_aa: CASSVVGSYEQYF

cdr3_length: 14
v_call: TRBV7-9
j_call: TRBJ2-5
cdr3_aa: CASSPVGAQETQYF

cdr3_length: 15
v_call: TRBV2
j_call: TRBJ2-3
cdr3_aa: CASSAIDRVTDTQYF